The 16 T cell receptor beta chains below were found in one sample sequenced in a study of T cell responses to AZD1222 COVID-19 vaccine. Only in-frame clones appear in the TCRdb table, and some are missing; sequencing was by immunoSEQ multiplex PCR. This repertoire shows 250,000 to 300,000 clones, approximately 94% found once; its top ten account for less than 0.6%. Sequences were derived from peripheral blood, sampled 28 days after the second AZD1222 dose. These receptors were obtained from an adult who received the AZD1222 COVID-19 vaccine.

The gene calls are TRBV4-3 and TRBJ2-1; the D call may be TRBD1 or TRBD2 (6 bases each). V shed 1 base and J shed 9 bases, with 13 bases lying between them. The CDR3 runs to 14 residues. Looked up from germline, CDR1 is LGHNA and CDR2 is YSLEER. CDR3 bases: TGCGCCAGCAGCCAAGTGGCCAGGGGAGGTGAGCAGTTCTTC. Encoded protein: CASSQVARGGEQFF.

This sequence joins TRBV19 and TRBJ2-1, with 9 bases lining up with TRBD1. The CDR3 loop spans 13 amino acids. Germline V gives CDR1 LNHDA, CDR2 SQIVND (reference sequence). The ends lost 3 bases at V and 8 bases at J; junction bases unmatched: 2. The DNA for the CDR3 is TGTGCCAGTAGTATCACAGGGGGCGATGAGCAGTTCTTC. Amino acid sequence: CASSITGGDEQFF.

CDR3 loop: CATSRDQFKDGYTF. CDR3 DNA sequence: TGTGCCACCAGCAGAGATCAGTTCAAGGATGGCTACACCTTC. The J gene is TRBJ1-2, the V gene TRBV15; unclear D gene. The germline V and J ends were trimmed by 0 bases and 6 bases, with 11 bases remaining between them. In germline, CDR1 is LNHNV, CDR2 YYDKDF (reference sequence). This CDR3 region has 14 residues.

V is TRBV4-3 and J is TRBJ1-4, with 8 nucleotides matching TRBD1. J was trimmed by 0 bases and V by 0 bases; bases with no gene match: 12. The CDR3 contains 20 residues. The germline V gene has CDR1 LGHNA and CDR2 YSLEER. The CDR3 DNA reads TGCGCCAGCAGCCAAGATCTCGGGGACAGGTTAGGGTCAACTAATGAAAAACTGTTTTTT. It encodes CASSQDLGDRLGSTNEKLFF.

The genes are TRBV24-1 and TRBJ2-3; 8 bases are a match to TRBD1. This CDR3 is 16 amino acids long. J was trimmed by 4 bases and V by 1 base; bases with no gene match: 6. Germline CDR1 and CDR2: KGHDR and SFDVKD. The CDR3 DNA reads as TGTGCCACCAGTGATTTTGGCAGGGGGCGAGCAGATACGCAGTATTTT. This translates into CATSDFGRGRADTQYF.

The chain links TRBV3-1 (or the pseudogene TRBV3-2) to TRBJ2-3; 9 bases align to TRBD2. Germline assignment: CDR1 LGHDT and CDR2 YNNKEL (reference sequence). This CDR3 has 16 residues. Trimming at V came to 0 bases and at J to 5 bases, leaving 6 bases not matched to a gene. The CDR3 DNA reads as TGTGCCAGCAGCCAAGAGCGGGGGGGCAGGGAAGATACGCAGTATTTT. It yields the protein CASSQERGGREDTQYF.

This chain connects TRBV5-1 to TRBJ2-1, with D possibly TRBD2 on 5 matching bases. The CDR3 extends over 15 amino acids. CDR1 and CDR2 from the germline V gene are SGHRS and YFSETQ. Trimming took off 4 bases at V and 6 bases at J, with 17 bases between the two ends. The CDR3 DNA reads as TGCGCCAGCAGCCTAACGACCCGGGATTCCAATGAGCAGTTCTTC. It encodes CASSLTTRDSNEQFF.

CDR3 region: CASSAGTSYNEQFF. CDR3 nucleotide sequence: TGCGCCAGCAGCGCCGGGACTTCCTACAATGAGCAGTTCTTC. V gene TRBV10-1 combines with J gene TRBJ2-1; perhaps TRBD2 as D (6 bases). CDR1 and CDR2 (germline): WNHNN, SYGVQD (reference sequence). The V end lost 6 bases, the J end lost 1 base, and 10 bases lay between the germline ends. The CDR3 has 14 amino acids.

V usage is TRBV4-1 and J usage is TRBJ2-1; TRBD2 matches 8 bases. Germline V gives CDR1 MGHRA, CDR2 YSYEKL. The CDR3 loop spans 17 amino acids. Losses at the gene ends were 0 bases for V and 5 bases for J; bases not matched to a gene: 9. This CDR3 is CASSQEVIAGTNNEQFF. The CDR3 DNA reads TGCGCCAGCAGCCAAGAGGTAATAGCGGGGACCAACAATGAGCAGTTCTTC.

V is TRBV27 and J is TRBJ1-6; D is unclear. CDR3 length: 14 residues. Trimming removed 5 bases from V and 16 bases from J, with 21 bases in between. Germline loops: CDR1 MNHEY, CDR2 SMNVEV (reference sequence). The CDR3 DNA sequence: TGTGCCAGCAGTCTAGACCATACCCCCAACGTTCTCCACTTT. Protein: CASSLDHTPNVLHF.

The gene calls are TRBV9 and TRBJ2-2; possible D gene TRBD1, 6 bases. The CDR3 runs to 21 residues. Trimming cost V 0 bases and J 0 bases, with 24 bases left between them. Germline V gives CDR1 SGDLS, CDR2 YYNGEE. The CDR3 spells CASSVALSPGDRGTNTGELFF. In nucleotides, the CDR3 is TGTGCCAGCAGCGTAGCTCTATCGCCCGGGGATAGGGGGACGAACACCGGGGAGCTGTTTTTT.

The chain recombines TRBV10-3 with TRBJ1-6, with D maybe TRBD1 (6 bases). The CDR3 totals 15 residues. Trimming shortened V by 10 bases and J by 1 base, and 14 bases separated the two germline ends. The V gene's germline CDR1 is ENHRY and CDR2 SYGVKD. Written as DNA, the CDR3 is TGTGCCAGTGAACCCCAGGGGTCCTATAATTCACCCCTCCACTTT. Translating it yields CASEPQGSYNSPLHF.

The CDR3 loop is CATSRGMYEQYF. The CDR3 DNA is TGTGCCACCAGCAGGGGTATGTACGAGCAGTACTTC. The V call is TRBV15, the J call TRBJ2-7; the D is unclear. The CDR3 spans 12 residues. With 3 bases removed from V and 4 bases from J, the gap between germline ends came to 7 bases. The germline V gene encodes CDR1 LNHNV and CDR2 YYDKDF (reference sequence).

The rearrangement joins TRBV28 to TRBJ1-2; D is perhaps TRBD1 (5 bases). The CDR3 runs to 16 residues. V lost 7 bases, J lost 2 bases, and 20 bases lay in between. Germline CDR1 is MDHEN and CDR2 is SYDVKM. The CDR3 loop is CASTLGGGLANYGYTF. The CDR3 region has the DNA TGTGCCAGCACCCTCGGGGGAGGGCTCGCAAACTATGGCTACACCTTC.

The J gene is TRBJ1-4, the V gene TRBV28; D perhaps matches TRBD1 (5 bases). The CDR3 has 14 amino acids. Trimming left V 4 bases short and J 6 bases short, with 12 bases between. In germline, CDR1 is MDHEN, CDR2 SYDVKM. CDR3 coding DNA: TGTGCCAGCAGTTGGGGCAGGCTGGATGAAAAACTGTTTTTT. It codes for CASSWGRLDEKLFF.

The J gene is TRBJ2-2, the V gene TRBV6-5, with D unresolved. CDR1 is MNHEY, CDR2 SVGAGI, per germline. This CDR3 is 14 amino acids long. V lost 7 bases and J lost 5, with 14 bases in between. CDR3 protein: CASTPDSITGELFF. The CDR3, as DNA: TGTGCCAGCACTCCTGACTCGATTACCGGGGAGCTGTTTTTT.